Presented here are 8 T cell receptor beta chains from one specimen sequenced in a study of T cell repertoires in cytomegalovirus infection. TCRdb re-called the reads with MiXCR, one entry per CDR3 protein. The sample yields about 260,000 distinct CDR3 sequences, around 9% seen once. The sequencing input was PBMCs. These receptors came from a human donor in good health (CMV status not recorded). Some clones in this sample may be carry-over from other donors' samples.

This clonotype was recorded many times. V gene TRBV7-2 combines with J gene TRBJ1-2; 7 bases align to TRBD1. The CDR3 length is 16 residues. J lost 1 base, V lost 6 bases, and 11 bases had no gene match. The germline V gene has CDR1 SGHTA and CDR2 FQGNSA. The CDR3 DNA sequence: TGTGCCAGCAGAGGGGGCGGCAGGGCCGATAACTATGGCTACACCTTC. This translates into CASRGGGRADNYGYTF.

This clonotype has only a few counts. This chain connects TRBV6-2 or TRBV6-3 to TRBJ2-7, with TRBD2 identical over 7 bases. Germline assignment: CDR1 MNHEY and CDR2 SVGEGT. This CDR3 contains 15 residues. With 2 bases clipped from V and 2 bases from J, the junction kept 6 bases outside the gene matches. The chain's CDR3 is CASSYEGLQPYEQYF. As DNA, the CDR3 is TGTGCCAGCAGTTACGAGGGACTACAACCCTACGAGCAGTACTTC.

This clonotype came up many times. The chain has TRBV7-2 and TRBJ1-6; D is uncertain. Trimming stripped 1 base from V and 12 bases from J, with 7 bases between. CDR1 is SGHTA, CDR2 FQGNSA, per germline. This CDR3 spans 12 amino acids. CDR3 region: CASSLGWQPLHF. In DNA form, the CDR3 reads TGTGCCAGCAGCTTAGGGTGGCAACCCCTCCACTTT.

This clonotype was observed a handful of times. V and J are TRBV6-2 or TRBV6-3 and TRBJ2-7; D is perhaps TRBD1 (6 bases). Germline CDR1 reads MNHEY; CDR2 reads SVGEGT. The CDR3 extends over 14 amino acids. V lost 2 bases, J lost 2 bases, and 10 bases lay in between. The CDR3 DNA reads TGTGCCAGCAGTTACCAGGGGCCGCCCTACGAGCAGTACTTC. Its protein is CASSYQGPPYEQYF.

In this sample, this clonotype turned up many times. V is TRBV4-1 and J is TRBJ2-7, with D possibly TRBD1 on 5 matching bases. Germline CDR1 is MGHRA and CDR2 is YSYEKL. V was shortened by 0 bases and J by 2 bases, with 11 bases between the two germline ends. This CDR3 region has 15 residues. The CDR3 nucleotides read TGCGCCAGCAGCCAAGAAGGTGGGGCCACCTACGAGCAGTACTTC. It is translated as CASSQEGGATYEQYF.

This clonotype was seen many times. V gene TRBV7-8 combines with J gene TRBJ1-1, with 10 bases identical to TRBD1. This CDR3 contains 14 residues. V was clipped by 4 bases and J by 6 bases; unmatched bases: 5. CDR1 and CDR2 from the germline V gene are SGHVS and FQNEAQ. The CDR3 protein is CASSSDRGRSEAFF. Here the CDR3 DNA reads TGTGCCAGCAGCTCGGACAGGGGGAGGTCTGAAGCTTTCTTT.

There are many counts of this clonotype. CDR3 protein: CASSAQGLAGADTQYF. The CDR3 region has the DNA TGTGCCAGCAGCGCTCAGGGACTAGCGGGAGCAGATACGCAGTATTTT. The chain combines TRBV11-2 with TRBJ2-3, with 14 bases fitting TRBD2. Germline CDR1 SGHAT, CDR2 FQNNGV. V gave up 5 bases and J gave up 4 bases; unmatched junction bases: 5. The CDR3 runs 16 residues.

This clonotype has a count of ten or more. The chain uses TRBV6-2 or TRBV6-3 and TRBJ2-7; D is undetermined. Germline V lookup: CDR1 MNHEY, CDR2 SVGEGT. There are 11 residues in the CDR3. Deletions cut 5 bases from V and 7 bases from J, with 9 bases between. This CDR3 is CASSLGEEQYF. The CDR3 coding sequence is TGTGCCAGCAGTCTCGGAGAAGAGCAGTACTTC.